Sequencing of this TCR beta chain was carried out in a study of OX40 agonist ivuxolimab in advanced cancers. Study background: The study enrolled dose-escalation patients with hepatocellular carcinoma, melanoma, renal cell or head and neck cancer. Anti-PD-1, anti-PD-L1 or anti-CTLA-4 therapy given earlier was allowed, and over 35% had some.

The repertoire was sequenced with immunoSEQ multiplex PCR; TCRdb's copy has only in-frame clones and lacks some. The table records 80,000 to 95,000 clones, approximately 90% of them present only once. To note about this clone: Its cognate antigen is unknown.

Study-wide findings and caveats: Antigen specificity remained undetermined for the expanded peripheral T cells. Also showing low normalized T-cell clonal expansion were some of the nonresponders.

The germline V gene has CDR1 SEHNR and CDR2 FQNEAQ (reference sequence). CDR3 size: 15 residues. V was shortened by 6 bases and J by 0 bases, with 13 bases between the two germline ends. The source material was CD4+ or CD8+ T cells sorted from blood, sampled in a trial of the OX40 agonist ivuxolimab. The V gene is TRBV7-9, the J gene TRBJ2-3, with D tentatively TRBD1 (7 bases). The origin of this receptor is an adult with an advanced solid tumor such as melanoma, head and neck, liver or kidney cancer. CDR3 coding DNA: TGTGCCAGCAGATTACAGGGGACTAGCACAGATACGCAGTATTTT. It specifies CASRLQGTSTDTQYF.